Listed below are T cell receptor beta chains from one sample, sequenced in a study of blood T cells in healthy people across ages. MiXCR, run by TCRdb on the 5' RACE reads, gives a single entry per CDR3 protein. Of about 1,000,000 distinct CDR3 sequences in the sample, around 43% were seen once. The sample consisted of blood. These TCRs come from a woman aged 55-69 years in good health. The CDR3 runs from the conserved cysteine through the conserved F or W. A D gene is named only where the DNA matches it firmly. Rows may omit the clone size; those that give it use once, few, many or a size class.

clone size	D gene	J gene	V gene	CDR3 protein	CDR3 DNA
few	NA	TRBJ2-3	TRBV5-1	CASSLDGSFTDTQYF	TGCGCCAGCAGCTTGGACGGCTCTTTCACAGATACGCAGTATTTT
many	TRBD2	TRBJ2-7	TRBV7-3	CASSLLSGGEQYF	TGTGCCAGCAGCTTACTAAGCGGGGGCGAGCAGTACTTC
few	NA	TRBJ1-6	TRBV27	CASSLTLRGWTSSSYNSPLHF	TGTGCCAGCAGTTTAACTTTAAGAGGCTGGACATCGAGCTCCTATAATTCACCCCTCCACTTT
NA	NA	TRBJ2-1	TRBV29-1	CSVDEGTAYNEQFF	TGCAGCGTTGATGAAGGGACCGCCTACAATGAGCAGTTCTTC
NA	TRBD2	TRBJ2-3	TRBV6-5	CASSTASGSTDTQYF	TGTGCCAGCAGTACAGCTAGCGGGAGTACAGATACGCAGTATTTT
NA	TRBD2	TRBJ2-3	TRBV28	CASRDRTSGTDTQYF	TGTGCCAGCAGGGACCGGACTAGCGGGACGGATACGCAGTATTTT
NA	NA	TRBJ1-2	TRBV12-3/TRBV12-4	CASNLGGANYGYTF	TGTGCCAGCAACCTCGGGGGGGCTAACTATGGCTACACCTTC
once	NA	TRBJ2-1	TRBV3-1	CASSHTGPYNEQFF	TGTGCCAGCAGCCATACGGGACCTTACAATGAGCAGTTCTTC
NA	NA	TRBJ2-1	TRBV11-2	CASSFITAGWVPTNNEQFF	TGTGCCAGCAGCTTTATCACGGCAGGGTGGGTCCCCACGAACAATGAGCAGTTCTTC
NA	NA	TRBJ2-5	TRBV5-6	CASSSMGVGETQYF	TGTGCCAGCAGCTCGATGGGGGTAGGAGAGACCCAGTACTTC